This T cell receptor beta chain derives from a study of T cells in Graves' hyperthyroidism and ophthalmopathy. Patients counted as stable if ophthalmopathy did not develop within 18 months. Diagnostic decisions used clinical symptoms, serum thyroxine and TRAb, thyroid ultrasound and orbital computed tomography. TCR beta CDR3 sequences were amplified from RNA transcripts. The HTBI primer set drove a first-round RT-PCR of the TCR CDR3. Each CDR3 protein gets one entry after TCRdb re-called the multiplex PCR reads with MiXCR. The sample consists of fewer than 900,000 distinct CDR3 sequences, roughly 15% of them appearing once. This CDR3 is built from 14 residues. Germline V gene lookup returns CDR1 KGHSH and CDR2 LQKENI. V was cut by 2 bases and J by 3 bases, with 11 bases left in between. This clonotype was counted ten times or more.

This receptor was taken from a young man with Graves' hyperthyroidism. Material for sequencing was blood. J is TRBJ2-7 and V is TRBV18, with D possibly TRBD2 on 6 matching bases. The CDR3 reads CASSPKGGDYEQYF. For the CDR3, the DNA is TGTGCCAGCTCACCAAAAGGCGGGGACTACGAGCAGTACTTC.